The 14 T cell receptor beta chains below were found in one sample sequenced in a study of shared clonotypes between healthy human individuals. Data came from immunoSEQ multiplex PCR; TCRdb stores just in-frame clones and leaves some out. The table has around 2.1 million clones, about 93% seen once. In the naive CD8 group, cells lacked CD45RO and were positively selected for CCR7, so terminally differentiated effector memory CD45RA+ cells were left out. The sequenced sample was naive CD8+ T cells from PBMCs. These receptors all come from a man aged 18 to 30 in good health. Some clones in this sample may be carry-over from other donors' samples.

This clone appeared once. The V call is TRBV5-6, the J call TRBJ1-4; TRBD1 matches 7 bases. The CDR3 covers 13 residues. Unmatched junction bases numbered 5, after V lost 5 bases and J lost 7 bases. In germline, CDR1 is SGHDT, CDR2 YYEEEE. CDR3 bases: TGTGCCAGCAGTTGGGGGGACAGTGAAAAACTGTTTTTT. The encoded protein is CASSWGDSEKLFF.

The gene calls are TRBV29-1 and TRBJ2-3, with TRBD1 matching 8 bases. Germline-derived CDR1 and CDR2 are SQVTM and ANQGSEA. This CDR3 contains 13 residues. Germline trimming cut 7 bases from V and 3 bases from J; bases unmatched to any gene: 6. Here the CDR3 DNA reads TGCAGCGGAACAGGGGGAAAGACAGATACGCAGTATTTT. This translates into CSGTGGKTDTQYF.

The chain is built from TRBV4-1 and TRBJ2-1; a weak D match, TRBD2 (5 bases). This CDR3 contains 14 residues. Germline V gene sequence: CDR1 MGHRA, CDR2 YSYEKL. Deletions cut 1 base from V and 4 bases from J, with 8 bases between. The CDR3 sequence is CASSQAGMYNEQFF. In DNA, the CDR3 is TGCGCCAGCAGCCAAGCCGGGATGTACAATGAGCAGTTCTTC.

The chain couples TRBV15 to TRBJ2-1, with D uncertain. This CDR3 is built from 14 residues. V gave up 5 bases and J gave up 0 bases, with 8 bases separating them. The germline gives CDR1 LNHNV, CDR2 YYDKDF (reference sequence). The CDR3 nucleotides are TGTGCCACCAGCTCCCCCGGCTCCTACAATGAGCAGTTCTTC. Encoded protein: CATSSPGSYNEQFF.

The chain couples TRBV2 to TRBJ1-2, with TRBD1 as a possible D gene (5 bases). CDR3 length: 17 residues. Deletions cut 4 bases from V and 0 bases from J, with 18 bases between. Germline CDR1 reads SNHLY; CDR2 reads FYNNEI. This CDR3 is CASSGTRDGGPNYGYTF. CDR3 coding DNA: TGTGCCAGCAGTGGGACCAGGGACGGGGGTCCTAACTATGGCTACACCTTC.

The chain employs TRBV19 and TRBJ2-2, with 7 bases aligning to TRBD2. The length of the CDR3 is 15 residues. The V and J ends lost 5 bases and 5 bases, in that order; junction bases with no gene match: 8. Per the germline V gene, CDR1 is LNHDA and CDR2 is SQIVND (reference sequence). The CDR3, as DNA: TGTGCCAGTAGTGCCCAGTTGGGGGGGACCGGGGAGCTGTTTTTT. The encoded protein is CASSAQLGGTGELFF.

This clone was counted a single time. The chain joins TRBV29-1 to TRBJ2-1; the match to TRBD2 covers 7 bases. Germline CDR1 is SQVTM and CDR2 is ANQGSEA. V was clipped by 2 bases and J by 7 bases; unmatched bases: 14. The length of the CDR3 is 16 residues. The CDR3 bases are TGCAGCGTTGAAAAACTAGGGATCAAACTAGCGAATGAGCAGTTCTTC. This codes for CSVEKLGIKLANEQFF.

This clone appeared a single time. The chain links TRBV27 to TRBJ2-5; perhaps D is TRBD1 or TRBD2 (5 bases each). Between the trimmed V and J ends, which lost 4 bases and 1 base, there was a span of 13 bases. The germline V gene has CDR1 MNHEY and CDR2 SMNVEV (reference sequence). This CDR3 has 15 amino acids. The CDR3, as DNA: TGTGCCAGCAGTTCCCCGGGACGGGGCCAAGAGACCCAGTACTTC. Amino acid sequence: CASSSPGRGQETQYF.

The chain has TRBV4-1 and TRBJ1-4; D ambiguous. Trimming removed 0 bases at V and 7 bases at J, with 15 bases between. Germline V gives CDR1 MGHRA, CDR2 YSYEKL. The CDR3 sequence is 16 residues long. CDR3 residues: CASSQEAQATGEKLFF. The CDR3, as DNA: TGCGCCAGCAGCCAAGAGGCGCAAGCGACGGGTGAAAAACTGTTTTTT.

A note on this clone: This sample also contains other DNA sequences that code for the same CDR3. The chain is built from TRBV19 and TRBJ2-7; the match to TRBD1 covers 7 bases. The germline V gene has CDR1 LNHDA and CDR2 SQIVND (reference sequence). The CDR3 length is 14 residues. The ends lost 1 base at V and 1 base at J; junction bases unmatched: 1. CDR3 sequence (DNA): TGTGCCAGTAGTATAGGCAGGGGGTCCTACGAGCAGTACTTC. Its protein product is CASSIGRGSYEQYF.

V gene TRBV6-1 combines with J gene TRBJ2-1, with 10 bases lining up with TRBD2. The J segment lost 5 bases and the V segment lost 3 bases, leaving 7 bases of the junction unmatched. CDR3 size: 16 residues. Germline CDR1 is MNHNS and CDR2 is SASEGT. The chain's CDR3 is CASSDRASGSNNEQFF. The CDR3 bases are TGTGCCAGCAGTGACCGGGCTAGCGGGAGCAACAATGAGCAGTTCTTC.

The rearrangement uses TRBV9 and TRBJ2-7, with a possible D match to TRBD1 (5 bases). Germline CDR1 SGDLS, CDR2 YYNGEE. This CDR3 spans 16 amino acids. The germline V and J ends were trimmed by 4 bases and 5 bases, with 22 bases remaining between them. The CDR3: CASSLRRVALTDEQYF. The CDR3 region has the DNA TGTGCCAGCAGCCTCCGCAGGGTAGCCTTAACCGACGAGCAGTACTTC.

The rearrangement uses TRBV6-6 and TRBJ2-5, with TRBD1 matching over 7 bases. V trimming: 2 bases; J trimming: 5 bases; junction bases outside the gene matches: 8. CDR3 length: 15 residues. CDR1 and CDR2 from the germline V gene are MNHNY and SVGAGI (reference sequence). For the CDR3, the DNA is TGTGCCAGCAGTTACCTTAAGGGGGCTCCGGAGACCCAGTACTTC. Translating gives CASSYLKGAPETQYF.

The chain combines TRBV28 with TRBJ2-7; weak D call: TRBD1 (6 bases). V lost 3 bases and J 2 bases, leaving 11 bases between the germline ends. The CDR3 consists of 14 residues. From germline, CDR1 is MDHEN and CDR2 SYDVKM. CDR3 region: CASSFMDRPYEQYF. In DNA form, the CDR3 reads TGTGCCAGCAGTTTCATGGACAGACCCTACGAGCAGTACTTC.